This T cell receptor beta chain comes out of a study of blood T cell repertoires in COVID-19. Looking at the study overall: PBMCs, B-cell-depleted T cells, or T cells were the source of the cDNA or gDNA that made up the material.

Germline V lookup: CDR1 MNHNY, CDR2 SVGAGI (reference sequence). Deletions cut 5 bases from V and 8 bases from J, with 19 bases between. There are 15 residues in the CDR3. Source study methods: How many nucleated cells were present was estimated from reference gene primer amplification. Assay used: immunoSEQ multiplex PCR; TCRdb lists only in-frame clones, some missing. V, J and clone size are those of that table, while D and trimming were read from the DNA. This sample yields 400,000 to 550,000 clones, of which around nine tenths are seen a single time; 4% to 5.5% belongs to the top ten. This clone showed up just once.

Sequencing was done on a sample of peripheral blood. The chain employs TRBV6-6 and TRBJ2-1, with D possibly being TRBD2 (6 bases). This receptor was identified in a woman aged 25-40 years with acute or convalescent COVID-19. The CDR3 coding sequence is TGTGCCAGCAGTAACGGGGGACCCCGGGTCGATGAGCAGTTCTTC. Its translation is CASSNGGPRVDEQFF.